Below, 12 T cell receptor beta chains from the same sample are listed, as sequenced in a study of blood T cell repertoires in COVID-19. The assay was immunoSEQ multiplex PCR, and TCRdb's table has in-frame clones only and misses some. Among 200,000 or so clones listed, roughly 88% were seen once. Sequencing was performed on peripheral blood. These receptors all come from a man aged 45-65 years with COVID-19, enrolled during active disease.

This chain connects TRBV12-5 to TRBJ2-7; tentative D call: TRBD2 (5 bases). Trimming pared 3 bases from V and 4 bases from J, leaving 19 bases between. CDR3 length equals 16 residues. Germline V lookup: CDR1 LGHNT, CDR2 FRNRAP. Here the CDR3 reads CASGLRVRGSGYEQYF. DNA of the CDR3: TGTGCTAGTGGTTTAAGGGTCAGAGGGTCGGGTTACGAGCAGTACTTC.

The rearrangement joins TRBV19 to TRBJ1-2; tentative D call: TRBD1 (5 bases). Trimming removed 10 bases at V and 4 bases at J, with 10 bases between. This CDR3 is 11 amino acids long. Germline lookup yields CDR1 LNHDA and CDR2 SQIVND (reference sequence). The CDR3 sequence: CATGGIYGYTF. CDR3 DNA: TGTGCCACGGGGGGGATCTATGGCTACACCTTC.

This chain joins TRBV5-1 and TRBJ1-2, with D tentatively TRBD1 (6 bases). Germline V gene lookup returns CDR1 SGHRS and CDR2 YFSETQ. V gave up 0 bases and J gave up 5 bases, with 20 bases separating them. This CDR3 has 17 amino acids. CDR3 protein: CASSLAYGGQNRYGYTF. CDR3 bases: TGCGCCAGCAGCTTGGCCTACGGGGGGCAGAATCGGTATGGCTACACCTTC.

The chain uses TRBV2 and TRBJ2-7, with TRBD1 matching over 8 bases. The CDR3 contains 13 residues. The ends lost 6 bases at V and 5 bases at J; junction bases unmatched: 6. Germline V gene lookup returns CDR1 SNHLY and CDR2 FYNNEI. The CDR3 DNA reads as TGTGCCAGCAGCATGGACAGGGTCCACGAGCAGTACTTC. Its translation is CASSMDRVHEQYF.

This sequence joins TRBV5-4 and TRBJ1-1, with 7 positions matching TRBD1. V lost 0 bases and J lost 0; bases outside the gene matches: 5. Per germline, CDR1 SGHNT and CDR2 YYREEE (reference sequence). This CDR3 is built from 16 residues. The CDR3 DNA follows: TGTGCCAGCAGCTTGGAGGGACAGATACTGAACACTGAAGCTTTCTTT. This encodes CASSLEGQILNTEAFF. The full variable domain, completed using reference TRBV5-4 and TRBJ1-1, is ETGVTQSPTHLIKTRGQQVTLRCSSQSGHNTVSWYQQALGQGPQFIFQYYREEENGRGNFPPRFSGLQFPNYSSELNVNALELDDSALYLCASSLEGQILNTEAFFGQGTRLTVV.

The chain is built from TRBV30 and TRBJ2-3; no definite D call. Trimming took off 2 bases at V and 4 bases at J, with 4 bases between the two ends. The germline V gene encodes CDR1 GTSNPN and CDR2 SVGIG (reference sequence). The CDR3 runs to 11 residues. CDR3 residues: CAWSTSDTQYF. For the CDR3, the DNA is TGTGCCTGGAGTACATCAGATACGCAGTATTTT. Full variable domain (missing parts from reference TRBV30 and TRBJ2-3): SQTIHQWPATLVQPVGSPLSLECTVEGTSNPNLYWYRQAAGRGLQLLFYSVGIGQISSEVPQNLSASRPQDRQFILSSKKLLLSDSGFYLCAWSTSDTQYFGPGTRLTVL.

The chain recombines TRBV19 with TRBJ1-5, with D hard to call. V shed 4 bases and J shed 7 bases, with 11 bases lying between them. Germline assignment: CDR1 LNHDA and CDR2 SQIVND (reference sequence). This CDR3 contains 13 residues. CDR3 in amino acids: CASSSFRGQPQHF. The CDR3, as DNA: TGTGCCAGTAGTAGCTTTCGAGGACAGCCCCAGCATTTT. The variable domain in full, with the rest retrieved from reference TRBV19 and TRBJ1-5, is DGGITQSPKYLFRKEGQNVTLSCEQNLNHDAMYWYRQDPGQGLRLIYYSQIVNDFQKGDIAEGYSVSREKKESFPLTVTSAQKNPTAFYLCASSSFRGQPQHFGDGTRLSIL.

The CDR3 is CASSLDGTGELFF. CDR3 sequence (DNA): TGTGCCAGCAGCTTAGACGGCACCGGGGAGCTGTTTTTT. The chain couples TRBV7-9 to TRBJ2-2, with D uncertain. The CDR3 runs 13 residues. The germline V gene encodes CDR1 SEHNR and CDR2 FQNEAQ (reference sequence). Trimming took 1 base from V and 4 from J, leaving 4 bases between them.

The chain recombines TRBV19 with TRBJ2-7; unclear D gene. The CDR3 has 14 amino acids. V dropped 0 bases and J dropped 3 bases, with 9 bases sitting between them. Germline CDR1 is LNHDA and CDR2 is SQIVND (reference sequence). CDR3 sequence reads: CASSIDGRFYEQYF. In DNA form, the CDR3 reads TGTGCCAGTAGTATAGATGGCAGGTTCTACGAGCAGTACTTC.

The J gene is TRBJ2-1, the V gene TRBV19; D call uncertain. Trimming pared 4 bases from V and 4 bases from J, leaving 14 bases between. From germline, CDR1 is LNHDA and CDR2 SQIVND (reference sequence). CDR3 length: 15 residues. In nucleotides, the CDR3 is TGTGCCAGTAGTAAGTTTTCCCCTCTATACAATGAGCAGTTCTTC. Its protein is CASSKFSPLYNEQFF. Supplemented by reference TRBV19 and TRBJ2-1, the full variable domain reads DGGITQSPKYLFRKEGQNVTLSCEQNLNHDAMYWYRQDPGQGLRLIYYSQIVNDFQKGDIAEGYSVSREKKESFPLTVTSAQKNPTAFYLCASSKFSPLYNEQFFGPGTRLTVL.

This chain uses TRBV27 with TRBJ2-7, with TRBD1 as a possible D gene (6 bases). CDR3 length: 14 amino acids. V was trimmed by 3 bases and J by 3 bases, leaving 12 bases between them. Germline lookup yields CDR1 MNHEY and CDR2 SMNVEV (reference sequence). The CDR3 region has the DNA TGTGCCAGCAGTTTTTCACACAGGGTCTACGAGCAGTACTTC. It yields the protein CASSFSHRVYEQYF.

This clone was detected a few times. This chain connects TRBV19 to TRBJ1-2, with unresolved D. This CDR3 contains 11 residues. Trimming took off 8 bases at V and 5 bases at J, with 9 bases between the two ends. Germline CDR1 and CDR2: LNHDA and SQIVND (reference sequence). The CDR3: CASRAAYGYTF. CDR3 in DNA: TGTGCCAGTCGCGCAGCGTATGGCTACACCTTC.